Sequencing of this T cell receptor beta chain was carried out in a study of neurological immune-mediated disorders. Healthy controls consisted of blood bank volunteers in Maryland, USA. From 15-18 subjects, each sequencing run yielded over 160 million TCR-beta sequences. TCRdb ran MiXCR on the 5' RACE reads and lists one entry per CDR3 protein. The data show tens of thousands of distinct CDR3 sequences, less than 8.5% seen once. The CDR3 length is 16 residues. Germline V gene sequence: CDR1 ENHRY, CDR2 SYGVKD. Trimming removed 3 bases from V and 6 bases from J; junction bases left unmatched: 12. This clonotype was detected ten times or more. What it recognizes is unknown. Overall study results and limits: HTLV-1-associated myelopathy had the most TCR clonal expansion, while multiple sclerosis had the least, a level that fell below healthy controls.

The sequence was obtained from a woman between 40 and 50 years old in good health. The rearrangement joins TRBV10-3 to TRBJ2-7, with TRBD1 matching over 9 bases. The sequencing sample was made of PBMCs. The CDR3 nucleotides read TGTGCCATCAGTGAAAGATTACAGGGGGCTATATCCGAGCAGTACTTC. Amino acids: CAISERLQGAISEQYF.